The present TCR beta chain was sequenced within a study of blood T cell repertoires in COVID-19. The method was immunoSEQ multiplex PCR; TCRdb's version includes in-frame clones alone and lacks a portion of them. Here the sample spans just over 350,000 clones, roughly 87% being singletons. The CDR3 runs 14 residues. V lost 2 bases and J lost 5, with 10 bases in between. From germline, CDR1 is MNHNS and CDR2 SASEGT. The gene calls are TRBV6-1 and TRBJ2-1; perhaps TRBD1 as D (6 bases). The origin of this receptor is a woman aged 25-40 years who had recovered from COVID-19. What was sequenced was PBMCs or T cells enriched from blood (not recorded which). The CDR3 DNA follows: TGTGCCAGCAGTGAACCAGGGGAAAACAATGAGCAGTTCTTC. This translates into CASSEPGENNEQFF.